Listed here is a single T cell receptor beta chain. Its specificity is not known. The source of the sample is a study of a mutant IDH1 vaccine in newly diagnosed glioma. Notes on the study in general: Whatever changes occurred in top peripheral T cell clonotypes seemed unrelated to pseudoprogression.

Time point given: week 35, safety follow-up. Doses comprised 300 ug of mutant IDH1 20-mer peptide each, plus topical imiquimod. TCRdb's table, derived via immunoSEQ multiplex PCR, lists solely in-frame clones and lacks some. The repertoire has around 30,000 clones, about four fifths of them found once; the top ten carry under 4%. V lost 1 base and J lost 1, with 11 bases in between. Germline CDR1 reads SGHNT; CDR2 reads YYREEE (reference sequence). This CDR3 is 15 amino acids long. The clonotype originates from a middle-aged man with glioma. Some clones in this sample may be carry-over from other donors' samples. The sequences come from PBMCs, collected from a glioma patient whose treatment included an IDH1 peptide vaccine. The rearrangement links TRBV5-4 to TRBJ1-1, with no clear D. The chain's CDR3 is CASSLSRTSNTEAFF. The CDR3 nucleotides read TGTGCCAGCAGCTTGAGCCGTACATCGAACACTGAAGCTTTCTTT.